A selection of T cell receptor beta chains follows, all from one sample in a study of control samples from healthy donors and cancer patients. Profiling relied on immunoSEQ multiplex PCR, and the TCRdb table lists in-frame clones only, not all of them. Among around 110,000 clones listed, 93% were seen once. The sample was blood. The receptors here all came from a man aged 25 to 40 in good health. The CDR3 runs from the conserved cysteine through the conserved F or W. D genes are given only for firm matches. Clone size is shown for a subset of rows, as once, few, many or a class of expanded clone.

v_gene	j_gene	abundance	d_gene	len	CDR3nt	CDR3aa
TRBV24-1	TRBJ1-1	-	-	12	TGTGCCACCGTGGGCGGCGGCGGCGAAGCTTTCTTT	CATVGGGGEAFF
TRBV5-4	TRBJ2-3	-	TRBD2	15	TGTGCCAGCAGCTCCTTTAGCGGGGGGACAGATACGCAGTATTTT	CASSSFSGGTDTQYF
TRBV14	TRBJ2-2	-	TRBD2	15	TGTGCCAGCAGCCCCCGGCCGCGGGGGACCGGGGAGCTGTTTTTT	CASSPRPRGTGELFF
TRBV5-5	TRBJ1-2	few	-	16	TGTGCCAGCAGCCTTAGCCTTTGGACAGCGAACTATGGCTACACCTTC	CASSLSLWTANYGYTF
TRBV11-2	TRBJ2-1	-	-	16	TGTGCCAGCAGCTTTGGAGTGGGTCTTAGCTCGAATGAGCAGTTCTTC	CASSFGVGLSSNEQFF
TRBV29-1	TRBJ2-1	-	-	12	TGCAGCGTTGTTTGGGGTTACAATGAGCAGTTCTTC	CSVVWGYNEQFF
TRBV1	TRBJ2-3	-	-	13	TGCACCAGCAGCCAGGACCACACAGATACGCAGTATTTT	CTSSQDHTDTQYF
TRBV30	TRBJ1-3	-	-	12	TGTGCCTGGAGTGATCTTGGAAACACCATATATTTT	CAWSDLGNTIYF
TRBV4-1	TRBJ1-5	-	-	16	TGCGCCAGCAGCCCCGCCGCGTCTCAAGCAAATCAGCCCCAGCATTTT	CASSPAASQANQPQHF
TRBV28	TRBJ1-2	-	-	14	TGTGCCAGCAGTAAAAGGGCCATTAACTATGGCTACACCTTC	CASSKRAINYGYTF
TRBV7-9	TRBJ2-2	-	TRBD2	18	TGTGCCAGCAGCTTAGCGGGGGGGACGGTACGGGAGGCCGGGGAGCTGTTTTTT	CASSLAGGTVREAGELFF
TRBV5-6	TRBJ2-1	-	-	14	TGTGCCAGCAGCTTGGGTGTCAGGGTCACTGAGCAGTTCTTC	CASSLGVRVTEQFF
TRBV18	TRBJ2-7	-	TRBD1	15	TGTGCCAGCTCACGGGGGACAGGGGCCTCCTACGAGCAGTACTTC	CASSRGTGASYEQYF
TRBV6-5	TRBJ1-1	-	TRBD1	16	TGTGCCAGCAGTTACCACCCCGGGACAGGCTACACTGAAGCTTTCTTT	CASSYHPGTGYTEAFF
TRBV4-2	TRBJ2-3	-	TRBD2	18	TGTGCCAGCAGCTGGGGGACTAGCGGGGCGAGGGTAACAGATACGCAGTATTTT	CASSWGTSGARVTDTQYF
TRBV24-1	TRBJ2-2	-	TRBD2	16	TGTGCCACCAGTGATTTGTACGGGGGGGTGCCCGGGGAGCTGTTTTTT	CATSDLYGGVPGELFF
TRBV25-1	TRBJ1-2	-	-	15	TGTGCCAGCAGTGAAAAGGGACCCCTGATCTATGGCTACACCTTC	CASSEKGPLIYGYTF
TRBV30	TRBJ1-1	-	TRBD1	13	TGTGCCTGGACAGGGGGTAAGGGTACTGAAGCTTTCTTT	CAWTGGKGTEAFF
TRBV9	TRBJ2-1	-	-	15	TGTGCCAGCAGCCCCCAGGGGGGATCTTACAATGAGCAGTTCTTC	CASSPQGGSYNEQFF
TRBV30	TRBJ1-1	-	-	15	TGTGCCTGGAGTTTAGGAGGTCAGGGCTTCTCTGAAGCTTTCTTT	CAWSLGGQGFSEAFF
TRBV10-2	TRBJ1-1	-	-	13	TGCGCCAGCAGTGAAGTCAGGGCGTTTGAAGCTTTCTTT	CASSEVRAFEAFF
TRBV6-2/TRBV6-3	TRBJ1-5	-	-	13	TGTGCCAGCAGCGTTTTTGGCAATCAGCCCCAGCATTTT	CASSVFGNQPQHF
TRBV24-1	TRBJ1-1	-	-	13	TGTGCCACCAGTGATAACTTGAACACTGAAGCTTTCTTT	CATSDNLNTEAFF
TRBV6-5	TRBJ2-7	-	TRBD1	13	TGTGCCAGCACCGAAGGACAGGGCCGAGAGCAGTACTTC	CASTEGQGREQYF
TRBV28	TRBJ1-4	-	-	14	TGTGCCAGCAGTTTTTTAGGGGGGGCAGAAAAACTGTTTTTT	CASSFLGGAEKLFF
TRBV12-3/TRBV12-4	TRBJ1-2	-	-	11	TGTGCCAGCACCTCAGGGGATGGCTACACCTTC	CASTSGDGYTF
TRBV27	TRBJ2-7	-	-	13	TGTGCCAGCAGTAGCGGCACCTCCTACGAGCAGTACTTC	CASSSGTSYEQYF
TRBV7-8	TRBJ2-7	-	-	14	TGTGCCAGCAGCCAAGGGGGATCGAGTACAGAGCAGTACTTC	CASSQGGSSTEQYF
TRBV19	TRBJ2-3	-	TRBD2	15	TGTGCCAGTAGTATCCCCCCCGGGGGGGCAGATACGCAGTATTTT	CASSIPPGGADTQYF
TRBV7-9	TRBJ1-3	-	-	15	TGTGCCAGCAGCTTTTTACCGGGCCCTGGAAACACCATATATTTT	CASSFLPGPGNTIYF
TRBV7-3	TRBJ2-6	-	-	21	TGTGCCAGCAGCTCCTCGGGGACTTACTCCCCATACGCCTCTGGGGCCAACGTCCTGACTTTC	CASSSSGTYSPYASGANVLTF
TRBV10-3	TRBJ1-2	-	-	14	TGTGCCATCAAATCAAGGGAGGGGGACTATGGCTACACCTTC	CAIKSREGDYGYTF
TRBV12-3/TRBV12-4	TRBJ2-3	few	-	13	TGTGCCAGCAGTTCTCCACTTACAGATACGCAGTATTTT	CASSSPLTDTQYF
TRBV9	TRBJ2-1	-	-	17	TGTGCCAGCAGCGTAGCTGGAGAAGGGGTCCTCTACAATGAGCAGTTCTTC	CASSVAGEGVLYNEQFF
TRBV6-4	TRBJ1-4	-	-	15	TGTGCCAGCAGTGACGACCCTAGAGGAAATGAAAAACTGTTTTTT	CASSDDPRGNEKLFF
TRBV13	TRBJ2-7	-	-	11	TGTGCCAGCAGTCCCCCGTCAGAGCAGTACTTC	CASSPPSEQYF
TRBV5-1	TRBJ2-7	-	-	14	TGCGCCAGCAGCCCGGACAGCTTGACTGGCGAGCAGTACTTC	CASSPDSLTGEQYF
TRBV27	TRBJ1-6	-	-	16	TGTGCCAGCAGTTTTTCGTCAAGAGGACAGAATTCACCCCTCCACTTT	CASSFSSRGQNSPLHF
TRBV18	TRBJ1-1	-	TRBD1	15	TGTGCCAGCTCACCAGGGACAGGGTTGGACACTGAAGCTTTCTTT	CASSPGTGLDTEAFF
TRBV5-1	TRBJ2-3	-	TRBD2	13	TGCGCCAGCAGCCCGCTAGCGGGGCCCACAATTGCCTTT	CASSPLAGPTIAF
TRBV19	TRBJ2-5	few	TRBD1	17	TGTGCCAGTAGTATAGAGGGGAGGACAGGGGGCCAAGAGACCCAGTACTTC	CASSIEGRTGGQETQYF
TRBV25-1	TRBJ1-4	-	-	12	TGTGCCACCATGGGGGGGGCTTGGGAACTGTTTTTT	CATMGGAWELFF
TRBV12-3/TRBV12-4	TRBJ1-1	once	-	13	TGTGCCAGCAGTCTGGCCGTTGTTACTGAAGCTTTCTTT	CASSLAVVTEAFF
TRBV11-3	TRBJ2-5	-	-	15	TGTGCCAGCAGCTCCAGAGGGACTGCAGGGGAGACCCAGTACTTC	CASSSRGTAGETQYF
TRBV19	TRBJ1-5	-	-	17	TGTGCCAGTAGTATAGATCTCCGAGCAGGGCGGAATCAGCCCCAGCATTTT	CASSIDLRAGRNQPQHF
TRBV11-2	TRBJ1-2	-	-	13	TGTGCCAGCAGCTTAGGACCAGATTATGGCTACACCTTC	CASSLGPDYGYTF